Below are 8 T cell receptor beta chains sequenced from a single sample in a study of control samples from healthy donors and cancer patients. Assay used: immunoSEQ multiplex PCR; TCRdb lists only in-frame clones, some missing. The table lists 100,000 to 150,000 clones, roughly 90% of them singletons, with around 2.1% in the top ten. The sequencing sample was made of blood. The source of these receptors is a woman aged 50 to 60 in good health.

This clone was recorded once. The chain has TRBV7-9 and TRBJ2-4; no definite D call. The CDR3 totals 13 residues. Germline CDR1 is SEHNR and CDR2 is FQNEAQ (reference sequence). V lost 1 base, J lost 7 bases, and 8 bases lay in between. CDR3 sequence (DNA): TGTGCCAGCAGCTTAGGTCTGGGGAACATTCAGTACTTC. Its translation is CASSLGLGNIQYF.

The chain recombines TRBV10-1 with TRBJ2-7; D remains unclear. V was trimmed by 2 bases and J by 6 bases, leaving 8 bases between them. CDR3 length equals 12 residues. In germline, CDR1 is WNHNN, CDR2 SYGVQD (reference sequence). The CDR3 nucleotides are TGCGCCAGCAGTGAGACGGGTCGCGAGCAGTACTTC. This codes for CASSETGREQYF.

The chain employs TRBV10-2 and TRBJ1-5, with no clear D. Trimming took off 2 bases at V and 5 bases at J, with 4 bases between the two ends. The CDR3 sequence is 12 residues long. CDR1 and CDR2 from the germline V gene are WSHSY and SAAADI. The CDR3 DNA follows: TGCGCCAGCAGTGAGAAAGATCAGCCCCAGCATTTT. As protein: CASSEKDQPQHF.

This chain uses TRBV6-5 with TRBJ2-1; perhaps TRBD2 as D (6 bases). The CDR3 length is 14 residues. In germline, CDR1 is MNHEY, CDR2 SVGAGI. V was cut by 2 bases and J by 6 bases, with 11 bases left in between. CDR3 coding DNA: TGTGCCAGCAGTTACGAGGAGGGCCCCAATGAGCAGTTCTTC. Its protein product is CASSYEEGPNEQFF.

This chain joins TRBV18 and TRBJ1-5, with 7 bases aligning to TRBD1. The V segment lost 6 bases and the J segment 1 base; nucleotides outside the gene matches: 15. Germline CDR1 reads KGHSH; CDR2 reads LQKENI. The CDR3 has 18 amino acids. The CDR3 reads CASSYSPRDSLSNQPQHF. The CDR3 DNA follows: TGTGCCAGCTCGTATTCTCCCCGGGACAGCCTAAGCAATCAGCCCCAGCATTTT. Together with reference TRBV18 and TRBJ1-5, the CDR3 gives the full variable domain: NAGVMQNPRHLVRRRGQEARLRCSPMKGHSHVYWYRQLPEEGLKFMVYLQKENIIDESGMPKERFSAEFPKEGPSILRIQQVVRGDSAAYFCASSYSPRDSLSNQPQHFGDGTRLSIL.

The chain carries TRBV10-2 and TRBJ2-5; TRBD2 agrees at 7 bases. The ends lost 3 bases at V and 5 bases at J; junction bases unmatched: 0. Germline-derived CDR1 and CDR2 are WSHSY and SAAADI. This CDR3 has 12 residues. The chain's CDR3 is CASSDGGETQYF. DNA for the CDR3: TGCGCCAGCAGTGACGGGGGGGAGACCCAGTACTTC.

V gene TRBV7-2 combines with J gene TRBJ1-2; D is possibly TRBD1 (5 bases). This CDR3 is 14 amino acids long. V lost 3 bases and J lost 6, with 14 bases in between. Germline V gene sequence: CDR1 SGHTA, CDR2 FQGNSA. The DNA for the CDR3 is TGTGCCAGCAGCTTGACGGTACAGGATAATGGCTACACCTTC. It codes for CASSLTVQDNGYTF.

This chain joins TRBV6-1 and TRBJ1-3; D gene ambiguous. The germline CDR1 and CDR2 sequences are MNHNS and SASEGT. V dropped 2 bases and J dropped 3 bases, with 8 bases sitting between them. The CDR3 has 14 amino acids. The CDR3 sequence: CASSELGVGNTIYF. CDR3 nucleotide sequence: TGTGCCAGCAGTGAACTTGGGGTTGGAAACACCATATATTTT.